These 22 T cell receptor beta chains were all obtained from the same sample, sequenced in a study of graft-versus-host responses after intestinal transplantation. Assay used: immunoSEQ multiplex PCR; TCRdb lists only in-frame clones, some missing. Among over 3,000 clones, just under 75% were seen once, and the ten largest hold roughly 10%. Intraepithelial plus lamina propria lymphocytes were released by processing graft tissue. This specimen was ileum tissue, taken about 980 days after intestinal transplantation. The origin of the receptors is a human patient who received an intestinal transplant, so some T cells may come from the graft donor.

The chain couples TRBV10-2 to TRBJ1-2, with unresolved D. The V gene lost 2 bases and the J gene lost 4 bases, with 8 bases spanning the gap. Germline CDR1 WSHSY, CDR2 SAAADI. The CDR3 consists of 13 residues. The chain's CDR3 is CASSEASVYGYTF. The CDR3 nucleotides are TGCGCCAGCAGTGAGGCATCGGTCTATGGCTACACCTTC.

The rearrangement uses TRBV6-1 and TRBJ2-2, with a tentative D call TRBD2 (5 bases). Trimming stripped 4 bases from V and 6 bases from J, with 9 bases between. Germline CDR1 is MNHNS and CDR2 is SASEGT. This CDR3 comprises 13 residues. CDR3 amino acids: CASSASGSGELFF. The CDR3 DNA is TGTGCCAGCAGTGCATCGGGATCCGGGGAGCTGTTTTTT.

The chain combines TRBV20-1 with TRBJ2-3; unclear D gene. The CDR3 has 11 amino acids. Germline values: CDR1 DFQATT, CDR2 SNEGSKA (reference sequence). V lost 6 bases, J lost 2 bases, and 6 bases lay in between. The CDR3 DNA reads TGCAGTGCACTGTACACAGATACGCAGTATTTT. Residues: CSALYTDTQYF.

This chain connects TRBV5-1 to TRBJ1-6; D not resolved. V was trimmed by 2 bases and J by 4 bases, leaving 10 bases between them. CDR1 is SGHRS, CDR2 YFSETQ, per germline. This CDR3 comprises 15 residues. CDR3 in DNA: TGCGCCAGCAGCTTTGGCACGGATTATAATTCACCCCTCCACTTT. As protein: CASSFGTDYNSPLHF.

V and J are TRBV4-2 and TRBJ2-7; TRBD1 is a possible D gene (6 bases). V was shortened by 1 base and J by 5 bases, with 12 bases between the two germline ends. CDR1 and CDR2 (germline): LGHNA, YNFKEQ. CDR3 size: 14 residues. The DNA of the CDR3 is TGTGCCAGCAGCCAAGGGGGAAGGGGGAACGAGCAGTACTTC. Amino acids: CASSQGGRGNEQYF.

The chain recombines TRBV6-1 with TRBJ2-1; 7 nucleotides match TRBD2. The V gene end was trimmed by 2 bases and the J gene end by 3 bases; junction bases not matched to a gene: 7. This CDR3 has 16 residues. Germline CDR1 MNHNS, CDR2 SASEGT. Written as DNA, the CDR3 is TGTGCCAGCAGTGAACTAGCGGCGCTCAACTACAATGAGCAGTTCTTC. This sequence encodes CASSELAALNYNEQFF.

Only one count was recorded for this clone. This chain joins TRBV5-1 and TRBJ2-2; D is unclear. CDR1 is SGHRS and CDR2 is YFSETQ in the germline V gene. CDR3 size: 14 residues. The V end was cut by 0 bases, the J end by 3 bases, with 6 bases between. In DNA form, the CDR3 reads TGCGCCAGCAGCTTGGACAGCCACACCGGGGAGCTGTTTTTT. Translation gives CASSLDSHTGELFF. Complete variable domain (other parts from reference TRBV5-1 and TRBJ2-2): KAGVTQTPRYLIKTRGQQVTLSCSPISGHRSVSWYQQTPGQGLQFLFEYFSETQRNKGNFPGRFSGRQFSNSRSEMNVSTLELGDSALYLCASSLDSHTGELFFGEGSRLTVL.

The rearrangement links TRBV25-1 to TRBJ2-1, with D possibly being TRBD2 (5 bases). CDR1 and CDR2 from the germline V gene are MGHDK and SYGVNS. V lost 0 bases to trimming and J lost 3 bases, with 9 bases between them. The CDR3 has 15 amino acids. The CDR3 DNA reads TGTGCCAGCAGTGAATACGAGGGAGACTACAATGAGCAGTTCTTC. Its translation: CASSEYEGDYNEQFF.

The chain uses TRBV11-2 and TRBJ1-2; 12 bases map to TRBD1. The CDR3 runs to 14 residues. V lost 0 bases to trimming and J lost 8 bases; unmatched junction nucleotides: 1. Germline-derived CDR1 and CDR2 are SGHAT and FQNNGV. The CDR3 region is CASSLDGTGGGYTF. Written as DNA, the CDR3 is TGTGCCAGCAGCTTAGATGGGACAGGGGGCGGCTACACCTTC.

The gene calls are TRBV27 and TRBJ2-7; 8 bases line up with TRBD1. This CDR3 is 13 amino acids long. The V gene end was trimmed by 5 bases and the J gene end by 6 bases; junction bases not matched to a gene: 6. Germline assignment: CDR1 MNHEY and CDR2 SMNVEV (reference sequence). Written as DNA, the CDR3 is TGTGCCAGCAGTCTTGGACAGGGTACCGAGCAGTACTTC. It translates to CASSLGQGTEQYF.

This clone was recorded only once. The chain recombines TRBV21-1 with TRBJ1-1; no DNA check was done on the table's D call, TRBD1. TRBV21-1 is recorded as a pseudogene. This CDR3 contains 15 residues. The CDR3 loop reads CASSKVGGPYTEAFF. The CDR3 region has the DNA TGTGCCAGCAGCAAAGTTGGGGGCCCGTACACTGAAGCTTTCTTT.

The chain links TRBV7-6 to TRBJ2-2; D gene unclear. V gave up 0 bases and J gave up 1 base, with 3 bases separating them. This CDR3 is built from 14 residues. Germline CDR1 is SGHVS and CDR2 is FNYEAQ. Written as DNA, the CDR3 is TGTGCCAGCAGCTTAGCGCAGAACACCGGGGAGCTGTTTTTT. Translation: CASSLAQNTGELFF.

The V gene is TRBV7-9, the J gene TRBJ1-2; no firm D call. The CDR3 extends over 14 amino acids. The germline CDR1 and CDR2 sequences are SEHNR and FQNEAQ (reference sequence). Between the trimmed V and J ends, which lost 4 bases and 4 bases, there was a span of 13 bases. CDR3 in DNA: TGTGCCAGCAGCTCTACCTTACGTGGCTATGGCTACACCTTC. Residues: CASSSTLRGYGYTF.

The rearrangement joins TRBV2 to TRBJ1-2; D is unresolved. This CDR3 comprises 13 residues. Per germline, CDR1 SNHLY and CDR2 FYNNEI. Between the trimmed V and J ends, which lost 0 bases and 3 bases, there was a span of 5 bases. In nucleotides, the CDR3 is TGTGCCAGCAGTGAAGCGCTTCACTATGGCTACACCTTC. Translated: CASSEALHYGYTF.

CDR3 nucleotides: TGTGCCAGTAGTACCCTACTAGGGGAGATCCTCGACTATGGCTACACCTTC. Amino acids: CASSTLLGEILDYGYTF. The V call is TRBV19, the J call TRBJ1-2; D possibly corresponds to TRBD1 (5 bases). The V gene lost 4 bases and the J gene lost 3 bases, with 21 bases spanning the gap. Per the germline V gene, CDR1 is LNHDA and CDR2 is SQIVND (reference sequence). The CDR3 consists of 17 residues.

The chain recombines TRBV7-2 with TRBJ2-5; 7 nucleotides agree with TRBD2. With V trimmed by 0 bases and J by 5 bases, 0 bases remained unmatched. Looked up from germline, CDR1 is SGHTA and CDR2 is FQGNSA. The CDR3 length is 13 residues. For the CDR3, the DNA is TGTGCCAGCAGCTTAGCGGGGGGGGAGACCCAGTACTTC. Translation gives CASSLAGGETQYF.

This chain links TRBV29-1 with TRBJ2-5; possibly TRBD1 or TRBD2 for D (5 bases each). This CDR3 spans 14 amino acids. Trimming removed 5 bases from V and 5 bases from J, with 18 bases in between. Germline V gene data show CDR1 as SQVTM and CDR2 as ANQGSEA. The CDR3 DNA reads TGCAGCGTTATGACGGGACGCGGTGGGGAGACCCAGTACTTC. It specifies CSVMTGRGGETQYF.

This clone was observed once. This rearrangement joins TRBV6-1 to TRBJ1-4, with a tentative D call TRBD1 (6 bases). The germline V gene encodes CDR1 MNHNS and CDR2 SASEGT. Between the trimmed V and J ends, which lost 4 bases and 5 bases, there was a span of 11 bases. The CDR3 is 14 amino acids. CDR3 coding DNA: TGTGCCAGCAGTGCGGGACATCCCAATGAAAAACTGTTTTTT. It yields the protein CASSAGHPNEKLFF.

This clone occurred a few times. The chain links TRBV25-1 to TRBJ1-1; the D gene is possibly TRBD1 (6 bases). The ends were cut back, 3 bases at V and 3 bases at J, with 11 bases in the middle. This CDR3 is 14 amino acids long. Germline V lookup: CDR1 MGHDK, CDR2 SYGVNS. CDR3 residues: CASSEIRGHTEAFF. The CDR3 nucleotides read TGTGCCAGCAGTGAGATCAGGGGACACACTGAAGCTTTCTTT.

By its share, this clone is large. The V call is TRBV10-3, the J call TRBJ1-1, with D unresolved. The germline gives CDR1 ENHRY, CDR2 SYGVKD. Between the trimmed V and J ends, which lost 3 bases and 1 base, there was a span of 18 bases. The CDR3 has 17 amino acids. The DNA of the CDR3 is TGTGCCATCAGTGATATGTCCCGGGGAGGTTGGAACACTGAAGCTTTCTTT. This encodes CAISDMSRGGWNTEAFF.

J is TRBJ1-2 and V is TRBV19; 7 nucleotides match TRBD1. Germline CDR1 reads LNHDA; CDR2 reads SQIVND (reference sequence). CDR3 length: 15 amino acids. With 5 bases clipped from V and 2 bases from J, the junction kept 8 bases outside the gene matches. CDR3 protein: CASSRRTGANYGYTF. Written as DNA, the CDR3 is TGTGCCAGTAGTCGCCGAACAGGGGCGAACTATGGCTACACCTTC.

This chain links TRBV7-3 with TRBJ2-1; a possible D gene is TRBD2 (5 bases). The CDR3 sequence is 15 residues long. V lost 2 bases to trimming and J lost 3 bases, with 11 bases between them. CDR1 and CDR2 (germline): SGHTA, FQGTGA. The CDR3 spells CASSLGHGSYNEQFF. The CDR3 DNA is TGTGCCAGCAGCTTAGGCCATGGGAGCTACAATGAGCAGTTCTTC.